What follows are 19 T cell receptor beta chains derived from one specimen sequenced in a study of cytotoxic CD8 clonotypes in ibrutinib-treated CLL. Method: immunoSEQ multiplex PCR; TCRdb's copy keeps in-frame clones and lacks some. Here the sample spans some 150,000 clones, 60% to 85% being singletons. The sequenced sample was PBMCs, obtained after 12 months of ibrutinib treatment. Source of these receptors: a human donor with chronic lymphocytic leukemia.

This clone was detected once. This chain joins TRBV5-6 and TRBJ2-2, with 11 bases fitting TRBD2. The CDR3 sequence is 18 residues long. The germline CDR1 and CDR2 sequences are SGHDT and YYEEEE. J lost 5 bases, V lost 1 base, and 10 bases had no gene match. In DNA, the CDR3 is TGTGCCAGCAGCTTGTATTTTAGCGGGAGGGCCCTAACCGGGGAGCTGTTTTTT. It encodes CASSLYFSGRALTGELFF.

This clone came up a few times. The chain links TRBV28 to TRBJ2-7; 10 bases fit TRBD1. The V gene end was trimmed by 4 bases and the J gene end by 1 base; junction bases not matched to a gene: 4. Germline loops: CDR1 MDHEN, CDR2 SYDVKM. The CDR3 consists of 15 residues. The CDR3 nucleotides read TGTGCCAGCAGTTCCACGGACAGGGGGTCCTACGAGCAGTACTTC. Translation: CASSSTDRGSYEQYF.

The chain joins TRBV13 to TRBJ2-7, with 7 positions matching TRBD2. The germline gives CDR1 PRHDT, CDR2 FYEKMQ (reference sequence). CDR3 length: 16 residues. With V trimmed by 5 bases and J by 3 bases, 13 bases remained unmatched. CDR3 loop: CASSPPPTGGSYEQYF. The CDR3 DNA reads as TGTGCCAGCAGCCCACCACCGACGGGAGGTAGCTACGAGCAGTACTTC.

The rearrangement links TRBV28 to TRBJ1-5; weak D call: TRBD1 (6 bases). This CDR3 spans 13 amino acids. Between the trimmed V and J ends, which lost 6 bases and 7 bases, there was a span of 13 bases. Germline loops: CDR1 MDHEN, CDR2 SYDVKM. CDR3 coding DNA: TGTGCCAGCAGCCGCACAGGGACCCAGCCCCAGCATTTT. Protein sequence: CASSRTGTQPQHF. Together with reference TRBV28 and TRBJ1-5, the CDR3 gives the full variable domain: DVKVTQSSRYLVKRTGEKVFLECVQDMDHENMFWYRQDPGLGLRLIYFSYDVKMKEKGDIPEGYSVSREKKERFSLILESASTNQTSMYLCASSRTGTQPQHFGDGTRLSIL.

This clone has just a few counts. The chain couples TRBV30 to TRBJ1-1; tentative D call: TRBD1 (6 bases). This CDR3 region has 10 residues. CDR1 and CDR2 (germline): GTSNPN, SVGIG (reference sequence). DNA for the CDR3: TGTGCTCTGACAGGTCGGGAAGCTTTCTTT. It yields the protein CALTGREAFF.

In its sample, this clone was seen a few times. The V and J genes are TRBV6-1 and TRBJ2-7; D remains unclear. Trimming cost V 6 bases and J 3 bases, with 9 bases left between them. Germline V lookup: CDR1 MNHNS, CDR2 SASEGT. CDR3 length: 12 residues. The CDR3 region has the DNA TGTGCCAGCAGGGCGCCTGTCTACGAGCAGTACTTC. Translating gives CASRAPVYEQYF.

The sample holds one count of this clone. The chain combines TRBV18 with TRBJ2-7, with 10 bases identical to TRBD1. The junction had 6 bases not matched to a gene; V was cut back by 5 bases and J by 5 bases. Germline V CDR1 and CDR2: KGHSH, LQKENI. The CDR3 loop spans 14 amino acids. The CDR3 sequence: CASSTDRGRNEQYF. Here the CDR3 DNA reads TGTGCCAGCTCAACTGACAGGGGGCGGAACGAGCAGTACTTC. Looking up the rest from reference TRBV18 and TRBJ2-7 gives the full variable domain: NAGVMQNPRHLVRRRGQEARLRCSPMKGHSHVYWYRQLPEEGLKFMVYLQKENIIDESGMPKERFSAEFPKEGPSILRIQQVVRGDSAAYFCASSTDRGRNEQYFGPGTRLTVT.

The chain has TRBV7-9 and TRBJ2-3; no reliable D call. CDR1 SEHNR and CDR2 FQNEAQ come from the germline V gene (reference sequence). With 4 bases removed from V and 2 bases from J, the gap between germline ends came to 16 bases. This CDR3 contains 16 residues. CDR3 bases: TGTGCCAGCAGCTCCGACCGGACGGTGTTCACAGATACGCAGTATTTT. Protein sequence: CASSSDRTVFTDTQYF.

The chain recombines TRBV7-2 with TRBJ2-1; D remains unclear. V shed 2 bases and J shed 6 bases, with 8 bases lying between them. Germline V lookup: CDR1 SGHTA, CDR2 FQGNSA. CDR3 length: 13 amino acids. CDR3 DNA sequence: TGTGCCAGCAGCTTACAAAGGGCCAATGAGCAGTTCTTC. It yields the protein CASSLQRANEQFF.

CDR3 residues: CASSQEGGSGNTIYF. CDR3 DNA sequence: TGTGCCAGCAGCCAAGAAGGGGGCTCTGGAAACACCATATATTTT. This sequence joins TRBV7-2 and TRBJ1-3; D perhaps matches TRBD1 (6 bases). CDR1 SGHTA and CDR2 FQGNSA come from the germline V gene. V lost 5 bases to trimming and J lost 0 bases, with 11 bases between them. This CDR3 is 15 amino acids long.

The chain recombines TRBV6-1 with TRBJ2-7, with 12 bases aligning to TRBD1. This CDR3 spans 15 amino acids. Germline V gene sequence: CDR1 MNHNS, CDR2 SASEGT. The trim removed 7 bases at V and 7 bases at J, leaving 11 bases unmatched. CDR3 nucleotide sequence: TGTGCCAGCACCCCCCGGGGACAGGGGGCTTTAGAGCAGTACTTC. This translates into CASTPRGQGALEQYF.

The J gene is TRBJ1-1, the V gene TRBV5-1, with 8 bases matching TRBD1. Germline CDR1 is SGHRS and CDR2 is YFSETQ. CDR3 length: 14 amino acids. With V trimmed by 0 bases and J by 6 bases, 4 bases remained unmatched. The CDR3 reads CASSLAQGASEAFF. The CDR3 nucleotides read TGCGCCAGCAGCTTGGCCCAGGGGGCCTCTGAAGCTTTCTTT.

The rearrangement joins TRBV7-6 to TRBJ1-4; 7 bases are a match to TRBD1. The ends lost 5 bases at V and 6 bases at J; junction bases unmatched: 3. This CDR3 has 13 residues. The germline V gene has CDR1 SGHVS and CDR2 FNYEAQ. The CDR3 is CASSQGDYEKLFF. CDR3 coding DNA: TGTGCCAGCAGCCAGGGGGACTATGAAAAACTGTTTTTT.

This clone was observed a handful of times. In DNA form, the CDR3 reads TGTGCCAGCAGTGAAATACGGGACAGCCAAAAACTGTTTTTT. Translating it yields CASSEIRDSQKLFF. The chain carries TRBV2 and TRBJ1-4; the match to TRBD1 covers 7 bases. The CDR3 covers 14 residues. The trim removed 2 bases at V and 9 bases at J, leaving 6 bases unmatched. CDR1 is SNHLY, CDR2 FYNNEI, per germline.

The J gene is TRBJ2-5, the V gene TRBV4-1; 11 nucleotides agree with TRBD2. Losses at the gene ends were 4 bases for V and 4 bases for J; bases not matched to a gene: 8. The CDR3 has 16 amino acids. Germline CDR1 is MGHRA and CDR2 is YSYEKL. In nucleotides, the CDR3 is TGCGCCAGCAGCCGAAAGACTAGCGGGGTGGGAGAGACCCAGTACTTC. This sequence encodes CASSRKTSGVGETQYF.

CDR3 sequence reads: CAWDTGTGNSPLHF. DNA for the CDR3: TGTGCCTGGGACACCGGGACAGGCAATTCACCCCTCCACTTT. The chain has TRBV30 and TRBJ1-6, with TRBD1 identical over 8 bases. Germline CDR1 is GTSNPN and CDR2 is SVGIG (reference sequence). CDR3 size: 14 residues. The J segment lost 7 bases and the V segment lost 5 bases, leaving 7 bases of the junction unmatched.

The chain couples TRBV27 to TRBJ1-4, with D unresolved. The CDR3 covers 14 residues. V was shortened by 7 bases and J by 4 bases, with 13 bases between the two germline ends. Germline CDR1 is MNHEY and CDR2 is SMNVEV (reference sequence). Written as DNA, the CDR3 is TGTGCCAGCACAAATCGGGGTTATAATGAAAAACTGTTTTTT. Translation gives CASTNRGYNEKLFF. Variable domain in full (rest from reference TRBV27 and TRBJ1-4): EAQVTQNPRYLITVTGKKLTVTCSQNMNHEYMSWYRQDPGLGLRQIYYSMNVEVTDKGDVPEGYKVSRKEKRNFPLILESPSPNQTSLYFCASTNRGYNEKLFFGSGTQLSVL.

This chain links TRBV14 with TRBJ1-6; no definite D call. CDR3 size: 13 residues. CDR1 is SGHDN and CDR2 is FVKESK in the germline V gene. Trimming took 4 bases from V and 14 from J, leaving 15 bases between them. Here the CDR3 reads CASSPLSTVTLHF. CDR3 in DNA: TGTGCCAGCAGCCCCCTAAGCACGGTCACCCTCCACTTT.

A single count supports this clone. The rearrangement joins TRBV30 to TRBJ2-1; D remains unclear. CDR3 length equals 13 residues. Trimming shortened V by 7 bases and J by 0 bases, and 10 bases separated the two germline ends. Germline V gene lookup returns CDR1 GTSNPN and CDR2 SVGIG (reference sequence). CDR3 sequence reads: CAFDRSSYNEQFF. The CDR3 DNA sequence: TGTGCCTTTGACCGGAGCTCCTACAATGAGCAGTTCTTC. The full variable domain, completed using reference TRBV30 and TRBJ2-1, is SQTIHQWPATLVQPVGSPLSLECTVEGTSNPNLYWYRQAAGRGLQLLFYSVGIGQISSEVPQNLSASRPQDRQFILSSKKLLLSDSGFYLCAFDRSSYNEQFFGPGTRLTVL.